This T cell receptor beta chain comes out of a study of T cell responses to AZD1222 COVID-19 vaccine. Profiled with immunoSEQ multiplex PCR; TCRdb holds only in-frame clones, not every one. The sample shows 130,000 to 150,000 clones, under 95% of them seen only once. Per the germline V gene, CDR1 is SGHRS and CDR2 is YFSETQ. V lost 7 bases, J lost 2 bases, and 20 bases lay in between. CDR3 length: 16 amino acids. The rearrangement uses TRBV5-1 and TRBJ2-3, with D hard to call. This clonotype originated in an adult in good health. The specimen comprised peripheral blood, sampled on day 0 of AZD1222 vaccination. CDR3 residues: CASHPGAMGSTDTQYF. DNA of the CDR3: TGCGCCAGCCACCCCGGTGCGATGGGGTCCACAGATACGCAGTATTTT.